This passage covers 13 T cell receptor beta chains from one sample sequenced in a study of response to subunit inactivated influenza vaccine. TCRdb itself ran the RT-PCR reads through MiXCR, one entry per CDR3 protein. Counted here are just under 550,000 distinct CDR3 sequences, approximately 20% occurring once; the ten biggest clones make up 2.5% to 3.5%. These sequences were also reported in another study, on T cells expressing NK-cell markers. Turning to that study: 5'RACE template switching built TCR beta cDNA with unique molecular identifiers.

The sample in question was CD4+ T cells sorted from PBMCs, obtained 11 to 12 days after vaccination. These receptors all come from a man in his forties or fifties who received an inactivated influenza vaccine.

This clonotype was picked up a small number of times. The chain links TRBV12-3 or TRBV12-4 to TRBJ1-1, with a weak D call TRBD1 (5 bases). The CDR3 length is 14 residues. V was shortened by 6 bases and J by 5 bases, with 16 bases between the two germline ends. CDR3 DNA sequence: TGTGCCAGCAGCTTGTGGCGGGGCGGAACTGAAGCTTTCTTT. It specifies CASSLWRGGTEAFF.

V gene TRBV28 combines with J gene TRBJ2-2; D is possibly TRBD2 (6 bases). CDR3 size: 14 residues. Germline values: CDR1 MDHEN, CDR2 SYDVKM. Trimming removed 6 bases from V and 16 bases from J, with 24 bases in between. The CDR3 DNA reads as TGTGCCAGCAGCCCTACCGGACGGGGGTATTATCCGTTTTTT. It encodes CASSPTGRGYYPFF.

This clonotype was detected only a few times. J is TRBJ2-3 and V is TRBV4-3; D is undetermined. Germline loops: CDR1 LGHNA, CDR2 YSLEER. Between the trimmed V and J ends, which lost 4 bases and 0 bases, there was a span of 17 bases. This CDR3 spans 17 amino acids. This chain's CDR3 is CASSLRLMSSSTDTQYF. CDR3 DNA: TGCGCCAGCAGCCTACGGCTGATGTCTTCTAGCACAGATACGCAGTATTTT.

In this sample, this clonotype turned up a few times. V is TRBV20-1 and J is TRBJ2-7; D ambiguous. The V gene's germline CDR1 is DFQATT and CDR2 SNEGSKA (reference sequence). The CDR3 is made up of 14 amino acids. With 5 bases removed from V and 6 bases from J, the gap between germline ends came to 20 bases. CDR3 residues: CSAPIPGDRREQYF. The CDR3 DNA reads TGCAGTGCTCCTATACCTGGGGATAGGCGCGAGCAGTACTTC.

This clonotype showed up just a few times. The chain recombines TRBV12-3 or TRBV12-4 with TRBJ1-2; TRBD1 agrees at 10 bases. Trimming removed 6 bases from V and 6 bases from J; junction bases left unmatched: 7. The CDR3 length is 14 residues. CDR3 residues: CASRQPGQGNGYTF. The CDR3 region has the DNA TGTGCCAGCAGACAACCGGGACAGGGGAATGGCTACACCTTC.

The chain recombines TRBV20-1 with TRBJ2-3, with 8 bases identical to TRBD2. The CDR3 runs 16 residues. The trim removed 3 bases at V and 1 base at J, leaving 9 bases unmatched. Per germline, CDR1 DFQATT and CDR2 SNEGSKA (reference sequence). The CDR3 DNA follows: TGCAGTGCTAGCTCGGCGGGAGGCCGACGCACAGATACGCAGTATTTT. This encodes CSASSAGGRRTDTQYF.

This clonotype has just a few counts. The chain joins TRBV7-2 to TRBJ2-1; TRBD2 aligns across 10 bases. Losses at the gene ends were 3 bases for V and 5 bases for J; bases not matched to a gene: 4. The germline gives CDR1 SGHTA, CDR2 FQGNSA. The CDR3 has 15 residues. The CDR3 nucleotides read TGTGCCAGCAGCTTTTTAGCGGGGGGACACAATGAGCAGTTCTTC. It specifies CASSFLAGGHNEQFF.

The V call is TRBV25-1, the J call TRBJ2-7, with TRBD1 matching 7 bases. The CDR3 is 16 residues long. Germline values: CDR1 MGHDK, CDR2 SYGVNS. The J segment lost 3 bases and the V segment lost 4 bases, leaving 12 bases of the junction unmatched. The DNA of the CDR3 is TGTGCCAGCAGTGCCCCGGGACAGAAAGAATACTACGAGCAGTACTTC. It yields the protein CASSAPGQKEYYEQYF.

This clonotype occurred once. This chain joins TRBV28 and TRBJ2-1; 10 bases are shared with TRBD1. Germline CDR1 is MDHEN and CDR2 is SYDVKM. The CDR3 is made up of 15 amino acids. V trimming: 7 bases; J trimming: 6 bases; junction bases outside the gene matches: 9. DNA for the CDR3: TGTGCCAGCACCCGCCCGACAGGGGGCTTCAATGAGCAGTTCTTC. Translating it yields CASTRPTGGFNEQFF.

This clonotype was detected a few times. This rearrangement joins TRBV28 to TRBJ2-7; the match to TRBD1 covers 9 bases. CDR3 length: 15 residues. V shed 10 bases, J shed 3 bases, and the junction held 13 bases outside the gene matches. In germline, CDR1 is MDHEN, CDR2 SYDVKM. The CDR3 loop is CATRTRTGEGYEQYF. The CDR3 bases are TGTGCCACGCGAACAAGGACAGGGGAGGGCTACGAGCAGTACTTC.

V gene TRBV7-2 combines with J gene TRBJ2-7, with TRBD2 matching 7 bases. V shed 1 base, J shed 2 bases, and the junction held 5 bases outside the gene matches. The CDR3 length is 15 residues. CDR1 and CDR2 from the germline V gene are SGHTA and FQGNSA. CDR3 loop: CASSLGGTTTYEQYF. In DNA form, the CDR3 reads TGTGCCAGCAGCTTAGGGGGGACTACAACCTACGAGCAGTACTTC.

The V and J genes are TRBV4-1 and TRBJ2-3; 9 positions match TRBD1. Trimming at V came to 2 bases and at J to 0 bases, leaving 3 bases not matched to a gene. Per germline, CDR1 MGHRA and CDR2 YSYEKL. The length of the CDR3 is 16 residues. The CDR3 loop is CASSQTGTGSTDTQYF. The CDR3 bases are TGCGCCAGCAGCCAAACCGGGACAGGGAGCACAGATACGCAGTATTTT.

V usage is TRBV29-1 and J usage is TRBJ2-3, with D possibly being TRBD1 (6 bases). V lost 4 bases, J lost 0 bases, and 14 bases lay in between. This CDR3 region has 15 residues. Germline CDR1 reads SQVTM; CDR2 reads ANQGSEA. This CDR3 reads CSVVGQGMSTDTQYF. CDR3 bases: TGCAGCGTTGTAGGGCAGGGGATGAGCACAGATACGCAGTATTTT.